This T cell receptor beta chain is drawn from a study of T-cell memory formation after mild COVID-19. General study results and limits: Among CD4+ contracting clones, most were CM and EM, and CD8+ ones EMRA.

On this clonotype: Its antigen is not identified.

V shed 6 bases and J shed 4 bases, with 16 bases lying between them. Germline assignment: CDR1 SQVTM and CDR2 ANQGSEA. CDR3 length: 13 residues. TCRdb called the 5' RACE reads again in MiXCR, with one record for every CDR3 protein. The table includes hundreds of thousands of distinct CDR3 sequences, roughly 22% detected once. The chain employs TRBV29-1 and TRBJ2-7; TRBD1 might be the D (6 bases). The sequence came from an adult woman who had mild COVID-19 (a few samples of this study predate the infection). Cell type and time point are not known. Sequences were obtained from PBMCs or a T cell subset sorted from them (not recorded which). The CDR3 sequence: CSVTGTSTYEQYF. CDR3 nucleotide sequence: TGCAGCGTCACAGGGACCTCAACTTACGAGCAGTACTTC.